Following are 8 T cell receptor beta chains from one sample sequenced in a study of healthy donors' naive CD4 and CD8 T cells. A linear amplification protocol produced the TCR libraries from 400 to 550 ng of total RNA. TCRdb passed the reads through MiXCR, listing each CDR3 protein once. In the table there are around 180,000 distinct CDR3 sequences, over 60% of which are singletons. Material: naive CD4+ and CD8+ T cells sorted from blood, pooled from several donors. The source of these receptors is a pool of human donors in good health; the sample pools cells from several healthy donors.

The chain employs TRBV20-1 and TRBJ1-6; no definite D call. V lost 0 bases and J 0 bases, leaving 12 bases between the germline ends. The CDR3 is made up of 17 amino acids. Per the germline V gene, CDR1 is DFQATT and CDR2 is SNEGSKA (reference sequence). DNA of the CDR3: TGCAGTGCTAGAGAGCAGGCGACGGGCTCCTATAATTCACCCCTCCACTTT. This encodes CSAREQATGSYNSPLHF.

V gene TRBV11-2 combines with J gene TRBJ2-5; D is ambiguous. The CDR3 runs 13 residues. V gave up 5 bases and J gave up 5 bases, with 12 bases separating them. Germline-derived CDR1 and CDR2 are SGHAT and FQNNGV. The CDR3 protein is CASSRRWAETQYF. CDR3 nucleotide sequence: TGTGCCAGCAGCCGCCGATGGGCGGAGACCCAGTACTTC.

The chain uses TRBV20-1 and TRBJ2-7, with a tentative D call TRBD1 (5 bases). Trimming took 4 bases from V and 6 from J, leaving 10 bases between them. The CDR3 covers 11 residues. Germline CDR1 reads DFQATT; CDR2 reads SNEGSKA (reference sequence). Here the CDR3 reads CSATGSREQYF. The CDR3 nucleotides are TGCAGTGCTACAGGGTCTCGCGAGCAGTACTTC.

The J gene is TRBJ1-5, the V gene TRBV20-1, with TRBD1 identical over 7 bases. The CDR3 consists of 13 residues. Germline CDR1 DFQATT, CDR2 SNEGSKA (reference sequence). After removal of 6 bases from V and 3 bases from J, the junction contained 5 bases not matched to a gene. The CDR3 DNA reads TGCAGTGCCCGGACAGGCCACAATCAGCCCCAGCATTTT. This translates into CSARTGHNQPQHF.

The chain couples TRBV5-6 to TRBJ2-2; D is unresolved. The CDR3 has 13 residues. V gave up 0 bases and J gave up 1 base, with 1 base separating them. Germline CDR1 reads SGHDT; CDR2 reads YYEEEE. CDR3: CASSLGNTGELFF. CDR3 bases: TGTGCCAGCAGCTTGGGGAACACCGGGGAGCTGTTTTTT.

The rearrangement links TRBV6-5 to TRBJ1-1; D is undetermined. The CDR3 runs to 16 residues. Germline V gene sequence: CDR1 MNHEY, CDR2 SVGAGI. V lost 6 bases, J lost 3 bases, and 20 bases lay in between. Here the CDR3 DNA reads TGTGCCAGCAGACCTCCGACCCTCCGGCCGGACACTGAAGCTTTCTTT. Its translation is CASRPPTLRPDTEAFF.

A few counts support this clonotype. The rearrangement links TRBV11-2 to TRBJ1-1; no firm D call. The CDR3 is 15 residues long. Germline values: CDR1 SGHAT, CDR2 FQNNGV. The ends were cut back, 3 bases at V and 2 bases at J, with 13 bases in the middle. The CDR3 DNA sequence: TGTGCCAGCAGCTTGGCTTTGGGCGAAAACACTGAAGCTTTCTTT. Translated: CASSLALGENTEAFF. The full variable domain, its missing parts supplied by reference TRBV11-2 and TRBJ1-1, is EAGVAQSPRYKIIEKRQSVAFWCNPISGHATLYWYQQILGQGPKLLIQFQNNGVVDDSQLPKDRFSAERLKGVDSTLKIQPAKLEDSAVYLCASSLALGENTEAFFGQGTRLTVV.

The V gene is TRBV15, the J gene TRBJ2-7, with D possibly matching TRBD1 (5 bases). The CDR3 loop spans 13 amino acids. V shed 6 bases and J shed 3 bases, with 12 bases lying between them. Per germline, CDR1 LNHNV and CDR2 YYDKDF (reference sequence). CDR3: CATSKTRGYEQYF. The CDR3 nucleotides are TGTGCCACCAGTAAGACAAGGGGCTACGAGCAGTACTTC.